These 14 T cell receptor beta chains share one sample of origin, sequenced in a study of CD8+CD57+ T cells in acquired aplastic anemia. Selection for sequencing was limited to patients who had shown CD8+CD57+ cell expansion by flow cytometry. The template used for profiling TCR beta VDJ and CDR3 was genomic DNA. One entry per CDR3 protein, called by TCRdb with MiXCR from the reads. The table lists 160,000 or so distinct CDR3 sequences, roughly 50% of them singletons. Sample: sorted CD4+, CD8+, or CD8+CD57+ T cells (not recorded which) from PBMCs. The receptors originated from a human donor with aplastic anemia.

This clonotype has a single count. A much larger clone differs by one base, so this may be a read error. The CDR3 DNA sequence: TGTGCCAGCAGCCGAGGACAGGGCCTTAGCTCCTACGAGCAGTACGTC. Its protein is CASSRGQGLSSYEQYV. The V call is TRBV5-4, the J call TRBJ2-7; 8 bases align to TRBD1. The V and J ends lost 4 bases and 0 bases, in that order; junction bases with no gene match: 9. This CDR3 is built from 16 residues. Germline CDR1 is SGHNT and CDR2 is YYREEE (reference sequence).

This clonotype was seen many times. The chain joins TRBV2 to TRBJ1-6, with a weak D call TRBD1 (5 bases). CDR1 is SNHLY, CDR2 FYNNEI, per germline. V shed 6 bases and J shed 9 bases, with 9 bases lying between them. The CDR3 totals 12 residues. The CDR3, as DNA: TGTGCCAGCAGCCTAGGGGTTTCACCCCTCCACTTT. Protein sequence: CASSLGVSPLHF.

The sample holds many counts of this clonotype. CDR3 sequence: CAEGTEAFF. As DNA, the CDR3 is TGTGCCGAAGGTACTGAAGCTTTCTTT. The chain is built from TRBV6-4 and TRBJ1-1; no firm D call. CDR1 is MRHNA, CDR2 SNTAGT, per germline. This CDR3 is 9 amino acids long. The V gene lost 11 bases and the J gene lost 5 bases, with 6 bases spanning the gap.

V and J are TRBV19 and TRBJ2-7, with 9 bases matching TRBD1. Germline V gene sequence: CDR1 LNHDA, CDR2 SQIVND (reference sequence). There are 13 residues in the CDR3. The ends lost 5 bases at V and 4 bases at J; junction bases unmatched: 3. CDR3 amino acids: CASSAGTGYEQYV. CDR3 sequence (DNA): TGTGCCAGTAGTGCCGGGACAGGGTACGAGCAGTACGTC.

This clonotype was seen a handful of times. The chain links TRBV5-6 to TRBJ2-7, with D possibly being TRBD1 (6 bases). CDR1 is SGHDT and CDR2 is YYEEEE in the germline V gene. V lost 3 bases and J 6 bases, leaving 22 bases between the germline ends. The CDR3 spans 16 residues. The CDR3 loop reads CASSSIRDKGSVEQYV. For the CDR3, the DNA is TGTGCCAGCAGCTCGATCAGGGACAAAGGTTCTGTCGAGCAGTACGTC.

This clonotype was counted many times. This rearrangement joins TRBV19 to TRBJ1-2, with D maybe TRBD1 (6 bases). The CDR3 runs 15 residues. The germline V gene has CDR1 LNHDA and CDR2 SQIVND (reference sequence). V was cut by 8 bases and J by 8 bases, with 24 bases left in between. This chain's CDR3 is CASASSRGGGGGYTF. Written as DNA, the CDR3 is TGTGCCAGTGCCTCTTCCCGCGGCGGGGGCGGCGGCTACACCTTC.

This clonotype was seen a few times. The junction shows a germline mismatch at one end, possibly a read error. This chain links TRBV3-1 with TRBJ1-2; D uncertain. Germline V gene lookup returns CDR1 LGHDT and CDR2 YNNKEL (reference sequence). The CDR3 contains 13 residues. The CDR3 DNA sequence: TGTGCCGGCAGCCAAGGTGAAGGGAGAGGCTACACCTTC. It translates to CAGSQGEGRGYTF.

The chain has TRBV12-3 or TRBV12-4 and TRBJ1-6; D is unclear. V lost 6 bases to trimming and J lost 11 bases, with 11 bases between them. There are 12 residues in the CDR3. CDR3 sequence reads: CASSLRLAPLHF. CDR3 DNA sequence: TGTGCCAGCAGCCTCAGACTTGCACCCCTCCACTTT.

The chain links TRBV10-3 to TRBJ1-1, with a weak D call TRBD1 (5 bases). Trimming took 9 bases from V and 1 from J, leaving 15 bases between them. CDR1 and CDR2 from the germline V gene are ENHRY and SYGVKD. The CDR3 consists of 14 residues. CDR3 DNA: TGTGCCATGAAGGACTTGGGGACGAACACTGAAGCTTTCTTT. Protein: CAMKDLGTNTEAFF.

About this clonotype itself: A clone one base away is much larger, so this may be a read error. V and J are TRBV4-1 and TRBJ1-2, with D unclear. Germline V gene lookup returns CDR1 MGHRA and CDR2 YSYEKL. Trimming stripped 4 bases from V and 0 bases from J, with 9 bases between. The CDR3 is 14 residues long. Here the CDR3 DNA reads TGCGCCAGCAGCCTGGTATTTACTAACTATGGCTACACCTTC. It yields the protein CASSLVFTNYGYTF.

There are a few counts of this clonotype. This chain links TRBV2 with TRBJ1-6; D remains ambiguous. Germline V gives CDR1 SNHLY, CDR2 FYNNEI. This CDR3 spans 12 amino acids. With 6 bases removed from V and 10 bases from J, the gap between germline ends came to 10 bases. The CDR3 reads CASSLGGSPLHF. The CDR3 coding sequence is TGTGCCAGCAGCCTTGGCGGCTCACCCCTCCACTTT.

Comment on this clonotype: Mismatch with germline at one junction end may stem from a read error. Here the CDR3 reads CAAGRTYEQYF. CDR3 in DNA: TGCGCAGCAGGGAGAACCTACGAGCAGTACTTC. The V gene is TRBV30, the J gene TRBJ2-7; D could derive from TRBD1 or TRBD2 (5 bases each). The CDR3 covers 11 residues. Per the germline V gene, CDR1 is GTSNPN and CDR2 is SVGIG (reference sequence).

This clonotype was detected only a few times. Without the conserved terminal phenylalanine or tryptophan, this CDR3 likely stems from a read error. This chain links TRBV20-1 with TRBJ2-1; the D gene is possibly TRBD2 (6 bases). The V and J ends lost 0 bases and 1 base respectively, with 13 bases between them. CDR1 and CDR2 (germline): DFQATT, SNEGSKA (reference sequence). This CDR3 comprises 16 residues. The DNA of the CDR3 is TGCAGTGCTAGAGATCCTGGGGGAGGTTCCTACAATGAGCAGTTCCTC. Protein: CSARDPGGGSYNEQFL.

The J gene is TRBJ1-1, the V gene TRBV4-1; D gene ambiguous. Germline V gene data show CDR1 as MGHRA and CDR2 as YSYEKL. Trimming removed 1 base at V and 6 bases at J, with 12 bases between. This CDR3 comprises 14 residues. This CDR3 is CASSQGAGAAEAFF. The DNA of the CDR3 is TGCGCCAGCAGCCAAGGTGCAGGTGCGGCTGAAGCTTTCTTT.